This entry concerns a single T cell receptor beta chain. This clone came up a few times. Its antigen is currently not known. No much larger clone exists at a distance of one base, and base qualities are not known. CDR3 length: 15 amino acids, cysteine to phenylalanine. This entry keeps only the CDR3 DNA: 45 bases, framed from base 1. The germline V gene (reference sequence) gives CDR1 as SEHNR and CDR2 as FQNEAQ. Between the V and J ends, shortened by 5 bases and 5 bases respectively, the junction contains 18 bases. The entire amount of isolated RNA was reverse transcribed using the High Capacity cDNA Reverse Transcription Kit, so the sequenced TCRB transcripts were expressed ones. Deep immunoSEQ sequencing was performed on naive, central memory and regulatory T cell samples, with an average of about 4 million total reads per sample. After sorted cells were lysed in RLT buffer, RNA was extracted with DNase-treated RNeasy Micro or Mini kits, with the choice depending on cell number. Each cell subset was processed separately to prevent cross-contamination, with patient and healthy donor samples processed together. TCRB sequences were amplified from cDNA with the immunoSEQ multiplex PCR, producing 87-bp fragments spanning the CDR3 region. Sequencing of the amplicons was done on the Illumina HiSeq platform. The paper's processing steps were these. PCR bias was computationally corrected using synthetic template baselines, reads within Hamming distance 2 were collapsed, and singletons that could not be merged were discarded. Reads were aligned against IMGT to assign V, D and J genes, CDR3 length and insertions or deletions at six rearrangement sites. Within each subset, clonotype counts were normalized to the number of sorted cells before true diversity and Gini coefficients were calculated with the tcR R package. The overlap coefficient, calculated on TCRB nucleotide sequences, was used to quantify repertoire sharing. Out-of-frame TCRB sequences from naive cells were analyzed to stand in for the pre-selection repertoire. The clones in this table, taken by TCRdb from immuneACCESS, are in-frame only. Not every clone is retained; where verified, under half of the shortfall comes from an unresolved V gene, and the cause of the rest is unknown. Clone size and V and J calls were adopted from that table, with D and trimming inferred from the DNA. The sample table records about 930,000 clones; under 20% of these occur just once. The ten largest account for about 0.02% of the sample.

From each donor, a single peripheral blood sample of 90 to 150 mL on average was drawn into heparinised tubes. Naive, central memory, regulatory and stem cell-like memory CD4+ T cells were sorted on a BD FACSAria II using a panel including CD45RO, CCR7, CD25, CD127, CD95 and CD27. Every sorted population had a purity above 98%. PBMCs were separated immediately by Lymphoprep density gradient centrifugation and were stained directly, without being cultured. Samples were stained and sorted in pairs, with one healthy donor and one patient per experiment, so that batch effects were minimized. This entry comes from a study of beta chain features in type 1 diabetes listed by TCRdb under 2018. Regarding the research as a whole: Mean age, gender distribution, total cell number and subset yield were not different between patients and healthy donors. A total of roughly 100,000,000 sorted cells were examined across all samples, and the number of cells per subset was strongly correlated with RNA yield. Regulatory and stem cell-like memory subsets were isolated from only 8 patients and roughly eight healthy donors, whereas naive and central memory subsets came from all 28 donors. In the study, TCRB repertoires of sorted circulating CD4+ T cell subsets from recently diagnosed type 1 diabetes patients were compared with those of matched healthy donors.

Overall results and qualifications from the work: Patients with type 1 diabetes made fewer insertions and deleted more nucleotides at VDJ recombination sites, implying thymic rearrangement abnormalities. In all four CD4+ subsets, TCRB CDR3 length was moderately but significantly shorter in type 1 diabetes patients. Because cDNA was sequenced instead of genomic DNA, activated cells with high expression could be over-represented, although the groups did not differ in activation or CD3 levels. Only small numbers of individuals were included in the HLA sub-analyses, which left unresolved whether HLA type had any influence on TCRB rearrangement. Shorter templates might have been favored by PCR, but patient and control samples were amplified and corrected together, so both groups would have been affected equally by any skew. Naive, central memory and regulatory TCRB repertoires appeared more similar among patients than among healthy donors.

The clonotype originates from a woman aged 18-30 years in good health. Sequenced sample: naive CD4+ T cells from blood. The cell subset or site label of this sample denotes: true naive CD4+ T cells. The chain was built from TRBV7-9 and TRBJ2-5; perhaps TRBD2 is the D gene, with 5 bases matching. The nucleotide sequence is given as TGTGCCAGCAGCCATAGACCGGCGGGTGGGGAGACCCAGTACTTC. This translates into CASSHRPAGGETQYF.